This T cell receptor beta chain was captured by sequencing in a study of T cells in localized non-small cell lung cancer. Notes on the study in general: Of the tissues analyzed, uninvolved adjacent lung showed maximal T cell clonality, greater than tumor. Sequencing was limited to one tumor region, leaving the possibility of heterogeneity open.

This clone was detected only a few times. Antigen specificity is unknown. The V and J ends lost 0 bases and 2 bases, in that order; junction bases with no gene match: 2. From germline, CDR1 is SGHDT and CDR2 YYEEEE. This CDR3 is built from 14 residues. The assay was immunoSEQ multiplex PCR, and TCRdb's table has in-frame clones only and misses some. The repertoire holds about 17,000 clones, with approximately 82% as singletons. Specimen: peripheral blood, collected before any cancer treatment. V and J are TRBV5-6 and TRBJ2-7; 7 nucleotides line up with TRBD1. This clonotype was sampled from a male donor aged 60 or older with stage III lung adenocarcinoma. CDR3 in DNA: TGTGCCAGCAGCTTGGGAGACAGGGCCTACGAGCAGTACTTC. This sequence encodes CASSLGDRAYEQYF.